Shown below are 13 T cell receptor beta chains from a single sample sequenced in a study of technical replicates of blood from a few donors. Clones were sequenced by immunoSEQ multiplex PCR, and TCRdb holds only the in-frame ones, with some missing. The table has about 75,000 clones, roughly 91% seen once. The sequencing sample was made of T cells isolated from PBMCs. These receptor sequences come from a human donor in good health. Some clones in this sample may be carry-over from other donors' samples.

The chain is built from TRBV5-4 and TRBJ2-2; D is possibly TRBD1 (5 bases). Germline loops: CDR1 SGHNT, CDR2 YYREEE (reference sequence). The CDR3 length is 16 residues. Trimming pared 0 bases from V and 5 bases from J, leaving 14 bases between. CDR3 nucleotides: TGTGCCAGCAGCTTGGCCATGGACATACTAACCGGGGAGCTGTTTTTT. This sequence encodes CASSLAMDILTGELFF.

The chain joins TRBV18 to TRBJ2-7; TRBD2 matches 8 bases. This CDR3 is built from 16 residues. J gave up 1 base and V 3 bases, and 8 bases lay outside the gene matches. Germline CDR1 KGHSH, CDR2 LQKENI. The CDR3 protein is CASSPLFSGKSYEQYF. The DNA of the CDR3 is TGTGCCAGCTCACCCCTGTTTAGCGGGAAATCCTACGAGCAGTACTTC. The full variable domain, completed using reference TRBV18 and TRBJ2-7, is NAGVMQNPRHLVRRRGQEARLRCSPMKGHSHVYWYRQLPEEGLKFMVYLQKENIIDESGMPKERFSAEFPKEGPSILRIQQVVRGDSAAYFCASSPLFSGKSYEQYFGPGTRLTVT.

This chain links TRBV5-6 with TRBJ2-1; D possibly corresponds to TRBD1 (6 bases). The germline V gene encodes CDR1 SGHDT and CDR2 YYEEEE. Trimming shortened V by 0 bases and J by 3 bases, and 10 bases separated the two germline ends. The CDR3 covers 15 residues. The CDR3 protein is CASSLDRGSYNEQFF. The CDR3 DNA follows: TGTGCCAGCAGCTTGGATAGGGGGAGCTACAATGAGCAGTTCTTC.

The chain employs TRBV5-1 and TRBJ2-7, with D perhaps matching TRBD2 (6 bases). Germline V CDR1 and CDR2: SGHRS, YFSETQ. V lost 2 bases and J 2 bases, leaving 17 bases between the germline ends. This CDR3 spans 16 amino acids. The CDR3 here is CASSFGRGLTPYEQYF. DNA for the CDR3: TGCGCCAGCAGCTTCGGGAGAGGGCTAACACCCTACGAGCAGTACTTC. The full variable domain, rest sourced from reference TRBV5-1 and TRBJ2-7, is KAGVTQTPRYLIKTRGQQVTLSCSPISGHRSVSWYQQTPGQGLQFLFEYFSETQRNKGNFPGRFSGRQFSNSRSEMNVSTLELGDSALYLCASSFGRGLTPYEQYFGPGTRLTVT.

In nucleotides, the CDR3 is TGTGCTAGTGGTTTAGAGGGGGCGCGGGGCTACACCTTC. It encodes CASGLEGARGYTF. The gene calls are TRBV12-5 and TRBJ1-2, with TRBD1 matching 7 bases. J was trimmed by 8 bases and V by 3 bases; bases with no gene match: 6. CDR3 length: 13 amino acids. Germline CDR1 reads LGHNT; CDR2 reads FRNRAP.

The chain couples TRBV30 to TRBJ1-1, with TRBD1 as a possible D gene (6 bases). The CDR3 extends over 13 amino acids. V was trimmed by 0 bases and J by 7 bases, leaving 12 bases between them. CDR1 and CDR2 from the germline V gene are GTSNPN and SVGIG (reference sequence). The DNA of the CDR3 is TGTGCCTGGAGTGTAGTACAGGGCGGTGAAGCTTTCTTT. This translates into CAWSVVQGGEAFF.

The genes are TRBV28 and TRBJ2-7, with 8 bases aligning to TRBD2. Trimming took 4 bases from V and 2 from J; bases not matched to a gene: 10. Germline CDR1 reads MDHEN; CDR2 reads SYDVKM. This CDR3 region has 16 residues. The CDR3 sequence: CASSSHSSGPTYEQYF. The CDR3, as DNA: TGTGCCAGCAGTTCCCACTCTAGCGGGCCTACCTACGAGCAGTACTTC.

The chain joins TRBV27 to TRBJ1-3, with a weak D call TRBD1 (6 bases). Germline V lookup: CDR1 MNHEY, CDR2 SMNVEV (reference sequence). The length of the CDR3 is 13 residues. Trimming cost V 8 bases and J 2 bases, with 10 bases left between them. The CDR3 protein is CASGRDTGNTIYF. The DNA of the CDR3 is TGTGCCAGCGGCCGGGACACTGGAAACACCATATATTTT.

This clone was observed a few times. J is TRBJ1-1 and V is TRBV19, with D hard to call. The CDR3 consists of 13 residues. V lost 3 bases to trimming and J lost 10 bases, with 15 bases between them. The V gene's germline CDR1 is LNHDA and CDR2 SQIVND (reference sequence). CDR3 bases: TGTGCCAGTAGTATGCAGGTGGGGAGTGGAGCTTTCTTT. This gives the protein CASSMQVGSGAFF.

This clone was observed once. V usage is TRBV6-6 and J usage is TRBJ2-1, with TRBD2 matching over 9 bases. Looked up from germline, CDR1 is MNHNY and CDR2 is SVGAGI (reference sequence). J lost 5 bases, V lost 8 bases, and 7 bases had no gene match. The CDR3 length is 14 residues. The CDR3 spells CASWGGGANNEQFF. CDR3 coding DNA: TGTGCCAGCTGGGGCGGGGGGGCGAACAATGAGCAGTTCTTC.

The V gene is TRBV2, the J gene TRBJ1-5; tentatively, D is TRBD1 (5 bases). Germline lookup yields CDR1 SNHLY and CDR2 FYNNEI. V lost 2 bases to trimming and J lost 5 bases, with 10 bases between them. The CDR3 is 14 amino acids. In nucleotides, the CDR3 is TGTGCCAGCAGTGAATGGGGGGTGGATCAGCCCCAGCATTTT. Its translation: CASSEWGVDQPQHF.

The V call is TRBV5-1, the J call TRBJ2-1; no clear D gene. The CDR3 length is 12 residues. Germline assignment: CDR1 SGHRS and CDR2 YFSETQ. Trimming shortened V by 0 bases and J by 12 bases, and 10 bases separated the two germline ends. CDR3 nucleotide sequence: TGCGCCAGCAGCTTGGAGCCCCCTGGGCAGTTCTTC. Translation: CASSLEPPGQFF.

The chain uses TRBV27 and TRBJ1-1; unclear D gene. This CDR3 spans 16 amino acids. Trimming removed 6 bases from V and 1 base from J, with 18 bases in between. Germline V CDR1 and CDR2: MNHEY, SMNVEV (reference sequence). In DNA form, the CDR3 reads TGTGCCAGCAGCCCGTCAGTTATTGGTCCGAACACTGAAGCTTTCTTT. Protein: CASSPSVIGPNTEAFF.